What follows are 10 T cell receptor beta chains derived from one specimen sequenced in a study of T cell repertoires in ileal Crohn's disease. Using immunoSEQ multiplex PCR, the repertoire was profiled, and TCRdb retains in-frame clones only, with some absent. Counted here are 4,000 to 6,000 clones, 60% to 80% occurring once; the ten biggest clones make up about 12%. The sample was ileal tissue. The receptor set was obtained from an adult with Crohn's disease.

The V call is TRBV6-1, the J call TRBJ1-1; TRBD1 matches at 8 bases. There are 13 residues in the CDR3. In germline, CDR1 is MNHNS, CDR2 SASEGT. The J segment lost 10 bases and the V segment lost 2 bases, leaving 6 bases of the junction unmatched. This CDR3 is CASSERQGHRAFF. In nucleotides, the CDR3 is TGTGCCAGCAGTGAACGACAGGGGCATCGAGCTTTCTTT.

J is TRBJ2-3 and V is TRBV6-4; 8 positions match TRBD2. With 4 bases clipped from V and 1 base from J, the junction kept 4 bases outside the gene matches. CDR1 and CDR2 (germline): MRHNA, SNTAGT. There are 15 residues in the CDR3. CDR3 amino acids: CASSAAAGGTDTQYF. CDR3 DNA: TGTGCCAGCAGTGCTGCAGCGGGGGGCACAGATACGCAGTATTTT.

V is TRBV7-2 and J is TRBJ1-6, with TRBD1 matching 7 bases. The J segment lost 0 bases and the V segment lost 5 bases, leaving 4 bases of the junction unmatched. The germline CDR1 and CDR2 sequences are SGHTA and FQGNSA. This CDR3 region has 16 residues. The DNA of the CDR3 is TGTGCCAGCAGCCCGGGACAGAACTCCTATAATTCACCCCTCCACTTT. Translating gives CASSPGQNSYNSPLHF.

This rearrangement joins TRBV27 to TRBJ1-5; a weak D match, TRBD1 (6 bases). The CDR3 is 14 amino acids. Germline V gives CDR1 MNHEY, CDR2 SMNVEV (reference sequence). Trimming cost V 5 bases and J 5 bases, with 13 bases left between them. The CDR3 sequence is CASSHGRGDQPQHF. For the CDR3, the DNA is TGTGCCAGCAGTCATGGGAGGGGGGATCAGCCCCAGCATTTT.

The chain joins TRBV5-1 to TRBJ1-4; 9 nucleotides line up with TRBD1. V shed 3 bases and J 7 bases; nucleotides not matched to a gene: 10. Germline loops: CDR1 SGHRS, CDR2 YFSETQ. This CDR3 is built from 16 residues. This CDR3 reads CASSWSGTGRGEKLFF. The CDR3 nucleotides read TGCGCCAGCAGCTGGTCCGGGACAGGGAGAGGTGAAAAACTGTTTTTT.

The chain carries TRBV14 and TRBJ2-1, with D tentatively TRBD2 (6 bases). Germline loops: CDR1 SGHDN, CDR2 FVKESK. Trimming pared 0 bases from V and 12 bases from J, leaving 9 bases between. The CDR3 consists of 12 residues. The CDR3 region is CASSQDRGGQFF. The CDR3 DNA sequence: TGTGCCAGCAGCCAAGATCGGGGAGGGCAGTTCTTC.

The sample holds one count of this clone. The CDR3 bases are TGTGCCAGCAGTGCCTACGGGATGGAGACCCAGTACTTC. This encodes CASSAYGMETQYF. The chain uses TRBV2 and TRBJ2-5; the D gene is possibly TRBD2 (5 bases). V lost 4 bases and J 5 bases, leaving 11 bases between the germline ends. The CDR3 extends over 13 amino acids. Per the germline V gene, CDR1 is SNHLY and CDR2 is FYNNEI. Full variable domain (missing parts from reference TRBV2 and TRBJ2-5): EPEVTQTPSHQVTQMGQEVILRCVPISNHLYFYWYRQILGQKVEFLVSFYNNEISEKSEIFDDQFSVERPDGSNFTLKIRSTKLEDSAMYFCASSAYGMETQYFGPGTRLLVL.

V and J are TRBV6-5 and TRBJ2-1, with 7 positions matching TRBD2. With 7 bases clipped from V and 2 bases from J, the junction kept 8 bases outside the gene matches. The CDR3 extends over 15 amino acids. The V gene's germline CDR1 is MNHEY and CDR2 SVGAGI. In nucleotides, the CDR3 is TGTGCCAGCACCTTCAACCGGGGGGCCTACAATGAGCAGTTCTTC. Translating it yields CASTFNRGAYNEQFF.

The rearrangement uses TRBV10-2 and TRBJ1-1; 7 bases agree with TRBD1. V gave up 2 bases and J gave up 5 bases; unmatched junction bases: 2. The CDR3 is made up of 13 amino acids. CDR1 WSHSY and CDR2 SAAADI come from the germline V gene. The CDR3 bases are TGCGCCAGCAGTGAGAACAGGGGAACTGAAGCTTTCTTT. Amino acid sequence: CASSENRGTEAFF.

The gene calls are TRBV19 and TRBJ1-2; 12 bases fit TRBD1. The length of the CDR3 is 14 residues. Germline trimming cut 3 bases from V and 7 bases from J; bases unmatched to any gene: 3. Germline CDR1 reads LNHDA; CDR2 reads SQIVND (reference sequence). The CDR3 DNA reads as TGTGCCAGTAGTATTGGGACAGGGGGCTTTGGCTACACCTTC. Its translation is CASSIGTGGFGYTF.